Listed below are T cell receptor beta chains from one sample, sequenced in a study of early T cells in non-severe SARS-CoV-2 infection. TCRdb analysed the 5' RACE reads with MiXCR anew, one entry per CDR3 protein. The table lists roughly 61,000 distinct CDR3 sequences, roughly 10% of them singletons. Source material: whole blood. These receptors were collected from an adult who was a healthcare worker with PCR-confirmed SARS-CoV-2 infection or an uninfected control (not recorded which). The CDR3 runs from the conserved cysteine through the conserved F or W. Fields, in order: clone size, D gene, V gene, J gene, CDR3 DNA, CDR3 protein. D genes are given only for firm matches. Some rows mark clone size as missing; the rest say once, few, many or name a class of expanded clone.

few,NA,TRBV6-5,TRBJ1-1,TGTGCCAGCAGTTCACAAAAATCCGGGACGGGAGTGAACACTGAAGCTTTCTTT,CASSSQKSGTGVNTEAFF
many,TRBD2,TRBV7-2,TRBJ2-7,TGTGCCAGCAGCCAGGGTCCAAAAGCGGGGCTGCAGTACTTC,CASSQGPKAGLQYF
NA,TRBD1,TRBV9,TRBJ2-7,TGTGCCAGCAGCGTAGGAGCAGGGGGAATAAGGAACGAGCAGTACTTC,CASSVGAGGIRNEQYF
NA,NA,TRBV12-3/TRBV12-4,TRBJ2-7,TGTGCCAGCAGTACTATGAGCTCCTACGAGCAGTACTTC,CASSTMSSYEQYF
few,NA,TRBV29-1,TRBJ2-1,TGCAGCGTTGAGGGGGGAGAGAGCTCCTACAATGAGCAGTTCTTC,CSVEGGESSYNEQFF
NA,NA,TRBV6-5,TRBJ1-4,TGTGCCAGCAGACCAGGGTTGACTAATGAAAAACTGTTTTTT,CASRPGLTNEKLFF
NA,NA,TRBV24-1,TRBJ1-1,TGTGCCACCAGTGCCACAGGGCGGGAGAACACTGAAGCTTTCTTT,CATSATGRENTEAFF
many,NA,TRBV20-1,TRBJ2-1,TGCAGTGCTCAGGAGAGGGGTCGGTACAATGAGCAGTTCTTC,CSAQERGRYNEQFF
many,TRBD1,TRBV5-1,TRBJ1-1,TGCGCCAGCAGCTTGGGGGCAGGGGGCATGAACACTGAAGCTTTCTTT,CASSLGAGGMNTEAFF
NA,TRBD2,TRBV20-1,TRBJ2-2,TGCAGTGCTAGGCTAGCGGGAGCAGGGACCGGGGAGCTGTTTTTT,CSARLAGAGTGELFF
many,TRBD1,TRBV4-1,TRBJ1-1,TGCGCCAGCAGGTGGACAGGGATGAACACTGAAGCTTTCTTT,CASRWTGMNTEAFF
many,NA,TRBV6-5,TRBJ1-5,TGTGCCAGCAGTCCGTCGGGGGAAGGTCAGCCCCAGCATTTT,CASSPSGEGQPQHF
many,NA,TRBV7-3,TRBJ2-3,TGTGCCAGCTCCTTGGGCCCGGGGCAGGATACGCAGTATTTT,CASSLGPGQDTQYF
once,NA,TRBV5-1,TRBJ2-3,TGCGCCAGCAGCTTGGTCCGGACAGCCCGCACAGATACGCAGTATTTT,CASSLVRTARTDTQYF
NA,NA,TRBV7-3,TRBJ2-5,TGTGCCAGCAGCCCCTCCAAACAAGAGACCCAGTACTTC,CASSPSKQETQYF
many,TRBD1,TRBV20-1,TRBJ1-4,TGCAGTGCTGCGACAGGGGGCAGAGAAAAACTGTTTTTT,CSAATGGREKLFF
NA,TRBD1,TRBV7-6,TRBJ2-1,TGTGCCAGCAGCCCAACCCGACAGGGGGTTGGCAATGAGCAGTTCTTC,CASSPTRQGVGNEQFF
NA,TRBD2,TRBV7-2,TRBJ2-5,TGTGCCAGCAGCTGGTGGGCGGGAGTCGAGACCCAGTACTTC,CASSWWAGVETQYF
NA,NA,TRBV20-1,TRBJ2-7,TGCAGTGCTAGAGCGGGTCCGTGGGAGTACGAGCAGTACTTC,CSARAGPWEYEQYF
few,TRBD2,TRBV7-2,TRBJ2-1,TGTGCCAGCAGCCTAGAACTAGCGGGAGGCAATGAGCAGTTCTTC,CASSLELAGGNEQFF
many,NA,TRBV5-1,TRBJ2-7,TGCGCCAGCAGCCCCACCGGGACCGAGCAGTACTTC,CASSPTGTEQYF
NA,TRBD2,TRBV7-8,TRBJ2-1,TGTGCCAGCAGCTTATTTCTCCCGACCGGGACTACCACTAGAAGCGATGAGCAGTTCTTC,CASSLFLPTGTTTRSDEQFF
NA,TRBD2,TRBV3-1,TRBJ2-7,TGTGTCAGCAGCCGAGGGACTAGATCCTACGAGCAGTACTTC,CVSSRGTRSYEQYF
medium-sized,NA,TRBV5-6,TRBJ2-7,TGTGCCAGCAGCTTGGCCGAGGCGGAATACGAGCAGTACTTC,CASSLAEAEYEQYF
many,NA,TRBV7-9,TRBJ1-3,TGTGCCAGCAGCTCGGGACGGCTTTCTGGAAACACCATATATTTT,CASSSGRLSGNTIYF
medium-sized,NA,TRBV7-3,TRBJ1-2,TGTGCCAGCAGCAATGACAACTATAATGGCTACACCTTC,CASSNDNYNGYTF
NA,TRBD2,TRBV5-8,TRBJ2-7,TGTGCCAGCAGCTTCCTGGGACTAGCGGGAAGTGAGAAGCAGTACTTC,CASSFLGLAGSEKQYF
few,NA,TRBV20-1,TRBJ2-7,TGCAGTGCTAGCGGTCAGGGGTTTACCTACGAGCAGTACTTC,CSASGQGFTYEQYF
NA,NA,TRBV12-3/TRBV12-4,TRBJ1-5,TGTGCCAGCAGTTTAGGAGGGACTAGCAATCAGCCCCAGCATTTT,CASSLGGTSNQPQHF
few,TRBD2,TRBV20-1,TRBJ2-4,TGCAGTGCCTCGACTAGCGGAAAAAACATTCAGTACTTC,CSASTSGKNIQYF
many,NA,TRBV6-5,TRBJ2-2,TGTGCCAGCAGTTACTCACGGCAGTTCGCGAACACCGGGGAGCTGTTTTTT,CASSYSRQFANTGELFF
many,TRBD1,TRBV2,TRBJ2-4,TGTGCCAGCAGAGGGACAGGGTCCATCCTAGCCAAAAACATTCAGTACTTC,CASRGTGSILAKNIQYF
NA,NA,TRBV2,TRBJ2-7,TGTGCCAGCAAGGACGGGAGTACCTCCTACGAGCAGTACTTC,CASKDGSTSYEQYF
many,NA,TRBV6-1,TRBJ2-2,TGTGCCAGCAGTGAAGACCCCGGAACGGCCGGGGAGCTGTTTTTT,CASSEDPGTAGELFF
few,TRBD1,TRBV9,TRBJ2-7,TGTGCCAGCAGCGTATCGGGACAGGGAGGCGAGCAGTACTTC,CASSVSGQGGEQYF
many,TRBD2,TRBV6-6,TRBJ2-5,TGTGCCAGCAGTTCACGAGCGGGAGTTGAGACCCAGTACTTC,CASSSRAGVETQYF
NA,NA,TRBV20-1,TRBJ2-1,TGCAGTGCTAGAGGCCACGGCTCCTACAATGAGCAGTTCTTC,CSARGHGSYNEQFF
many,NA,TRBV5-4,TRBJ2-3,TGTGCCAGCAGCTTCCTGCACACAAGTGCAGATACGCAGTATTTT,CASSFLHTSADTQYF
many,NA,TRBV10-3,TRBJ2-7,TGTGCCATCAGCGCCAACTACGAGCAGTACTTC,CAISANYEQYF
few,TRBD2,TRBV5-1,TRBJ2-1,TGCGCCAGCAGCTTGGGCGGGAGCTATGAGCAGTTCTTC,CASSLGGSYEQFF
many,NA,TRBV12-3/TRBV12-4,TRBJ2-1,TGTGCCAGCAGTTTCCTGGATGAGCAGTTCTTC,CASSFLDEQFF
NA,TRBD2,TRBV5-4,TRBJ2-4,TGTGCCAGCAGCTTAGAATCCGGGACTAGCGGAAACATTCAGTACTTC,CASSLESGTSGNIQYF
many,NA,TRBV19,TRBJ2-1,TGTGCCAGTAGTATCAGGTCCCTAGGGGGTTACAATGAGCAGTTCTTC,CASSIRSLGGYNEQFF
many,NA,TRBV11-2,TRBJ2-1,TGTGCCAGCAGCTTAGATCCAGGGGGGCGTGGGGCCTACAATGAGCAGTTCTTC,CASSLDPGGRGAYNEQFF
many,TRBD1,TRBV7-2,TRBJ2-1,TGTGCCAGCAGCCCGGGACAGGTACGGGAGCAGTTCTTC,CASSPGQVREQFF
many,NA,TRBV3-1,TRBJ1-1,TGTGCCAGCAGCCGACCAGGCCACAGGGATCTCACTGAAGCTTTCTTT,CASSRPGHRDLTEAFF
many,NA,TRBV7-6,TRBJ2-1,TGTGCCAGCAGCTTAGACGATAGTCGGGGCAATGAGCAGTTCTTC,CASSLDDSRGNEQFF
few,TRBD2,TRBV7-3,TRBJ2-3,TGTGCCAGCAGCTTAAAGGGAGCGGGAGGGAGCACAGATACGCAGTATTTT,CASSLKGAGGSTDTQYF
many,TRBD2,TRBV9,TRBJ2-1,TGTGCCAGCAGCCTATCCGCGACTAGCAGGGATGAGCAGTTCTTC,CASSLSATSRDEQFF
many,TRBD1,TRBV11-1,TRBJ2-5,TGTGCCAGTGCCCCCGGGACAGGGCAAGAGACCCAGTACTTC,CASAPGTGQETQYF
many,NA,TRBV20-1,TRBJ2-1,TGCAGTGCTACCAGGTGGGAAGACGGTGAGCAGTTCTTC,CSATRWEDGEQFF
few,NA,TRBV12-3/TRBV12-4,TRBJ1-3,TGTGCCAGCAGTTTAAGGGACACCATATATTTT,CASSLRDTIYF
few,NA,TRBV18,TRBJ2-3,TGTGCCAGCTCACCAATGAGCGGGCCCCCGGGTACGCAGTATTTT,CASSPMSGPPGTQYF
many,NA,TRBV19,TRBJ1-5,TGTGCCTCAACAGGCCTGGGGGGCAATCAGCCCCAGCATTTT,CASTGLGGNQPQHF
many,NA,TRBV5-1,TRBJ2-5,TGCGCCAGCAGCCGGGAGATCCAAGAGACCCAGTACTTC,CASSREIQETQYF
NA,NA,TRBV27,TRBJ2-5,TGTGCCAGCAGCTTGGCGGCATTCCAAGAGACCCAGTACTTC,CASSLAAFQETQYF
few,NA,TRBV7-6,TRBJ2-3,TGTGCCAGCAGCTTAGGTGTTTCGGGCACGCAGTATTTT,CASSLGVSGTQYF